These T cell receptor beta chains were read from a single sample in a study of blood T cell repertoires in COVID-19. Generated by immunoSEQ multiplex PCR, the TCRdb table keeps only in-frame clones and is missing some. The repertoire holds 110,000 to 150,000 clones, with around 80% as singletons. Specimen: PBMCs or T cells enriched from blood (not recorded which). These receptors came from a woman in her forties or fifties who had recovered from COVID-19. Each CDR3 is given without its conserved first and last residue. The D gene is left open where the match is weak. Rows give clone size only sometimes, using once, few, many, or a class for an expanded clone.

d_call j_call v_call clone_size cdr3_aa
- TRBJ1-1 TRBV2 - ASSDKAGDAGFTEAF
TRBD1 TRBJ1-1 TRBV11-3 - ASSSGTGNTEAF
TRBD2 TRBJ2-2 TRBV6-4 many ASSDGTSTGELF
TRBD2 TRBJ2-3 TRBV7-2 - ASSLGTSGGRTDTQY
- TRBJ2-2 TRBV7-3 - ASSSGLSRAGELF
TRBD2 TRBJ2-1 TRBV29-1 - SVEAPGLADEQF
TRBD1 TRBJ1-2 TRBV5-6 - ASSLPGQADLYYGYT
TRBD1 TRBJ1-2 TRBV7-2 - ASSAQAGTDYGYT
TRBD1 TRBJ1-1 TRBV9 - ASSARGREAF
- TRBJ2-2 TRBV7-9 once ASSHGELF
- TRBJ2-7 TRBV7-9 - ASSLGAVSYEQY
- TRBJ1-1 TRBV19 - ASSIVGATEAF
TRBD1 TRBJ1-1 TRBV4-1 - ASSQGQGSTEAF
TRBD1 TRBJ2-2 TRBV2 - ASSEIPYRTGGAFGELF
- TRBJ2-1 TRBV7-2 few ASSLPGMHEQF
- TRBJ1-6 TRBV7-2 few ASSFSPGADNSPLH
- TRBJ1-2 TRBV6-6 - ASSYQNREGGYT
TRBD1 TRBJ1-2 TRBV23-1 - ASSQSTQGGDGGGYT
- TRBJ1-3 TRBV28 - ASTPGGLQGNTIY
- TRBJ1-2 TRBV12-3/TRBV12-4 - ASSLQDYGYT
- TRBJ1-1 TRBV4-2 - ASSQEGTGRGGTEAF
TRBD1 TRBJ1-4 TRBV10-1 - ASSRGRGEKLF
TRBD1 TRBJ1-6 TRBV19 - ASSPPGGGNSPLH
- TRBJ1-6 TRBV28 - ASAEIANSPLH
TRBD1 TRBJ2-2 TRBV5-1 - ASSNRGSDTGELF
- TRBJ1-1 TRBV5-6 - ASTRGIGDTEAF
TRBD1 TRBJ1-1 TRBV4-2 few ASSPEGGTLNTEAF
- TRBJ1-6 TRBV3-1/TRBV3-2 - ASSQVSGGGSPLH
- TRBJ1-2 TRBV7-9 - ASTPWTANYGYT
- TRBJ1-2 TRBV19 once ASTLIQGPTNYGYT
- TRBJ1-5 TRBV7-9 - ASSLAEGYSNQPQH
TRBD1 TRBJ2-7 TRBV10-3 - AISESTGVSYEQY
- TRBJ2-2 TRBV4-2 - ASSQEQENTGELF
TRBD1 TRBJ2-5 TRBV28 - ASSLPGQGETQY
TRBD2 TRBJ2-2 TRBV28 - ASSVGGGPGSGELF
TRBD1 TRBJ1-5 TRBV10-3 - AISGDSLNQPQH
- TRBJ1-3 TRBV7-9 once ASSLQRGSGNTIY